The 12 T cell receptor beta chains presented below share a single source sample, sequenced in a study of radiation and T cells in renal cell carcinoma. Sequencing was performed with immunoSEQ multiplex PCR; in TCRdb, only in-frame clones are kept and a portion is missing. The sample has around 100,000 clones; about 79% are singletons. Documented time point: blood 4 weeks post-SBRT, at nephrectomy. The treatment is: 15 Gy SBRT to primary tumor, nephrectomy 4 weeks later. Sequenced here: blood, sampled from a patient whose treatment included radiotherapy and nephrectomy. These TCRs come from a man in his 60s with renal cell carcinoma.

This sequence joins TRBV18 and TRBJ2-6; D is ambiguous. V was trimmed by 1 base and J by 0 bases, leaving 10 bases between them. CDR1 is KGHSH and CDR2 is LQKENI in the germline V gene. CDR3 length equals 17 residues. CDR3 residues: CASSPRVQSSGANVLTF. The CDR3 coding sequence is TGTGCCAGCTCACCACGAGTCCAGAGCTCTGGGGCCAACGTCCTGACTTTC.

The CDR3 protein is CASSPLVGLETQYF. CDR3 sequence (DNA): TGTGCCAGCAGCCCTTTGGTGGGGTTAGAGACCCAGTACTTC. This chain connects TRBV27 to TRBJ2-5; D not certain. Germline loops: CDR1 MNHEY, CDR2 SMNVEV (reference sequence). This CDR3 is 14 amino acids long. Trimming cost V 6 bases and J 4 bases, with 15 bases left between them.

To note about this clone: A junction end diverges from the germline sequence, so it may reflect a read error. J is TRBJ2-3 and V is TRBV7-2; 7 positions match TRBD2. This CDR3 is built from 14 residues. The germline V gene encodes CDR1 SGHTA and CDR2 FQGNSA. As DNA, the CDR3 is TGTGCCAGCAGTTTAGCGGGCTCCACAGATACGCAGTATTTT. Encoded protein: CASSLAGSTDTQYF. Using reference TRBV7-2 and TRBJ2-3 for the parts outside the CDR3, the full variable domain is GAGVSQSPSNKVTEKGKDVELRCDPISGHTALYWYRQSLGQGLEFLIYFQGNSAPDKSGLPSDRFSAERTGGSVSTLTIQRTQQEDSAVYLCASSLAGSTDTQYFGPGTRLTVL.

The rearrangement uses TRBV5-4 and TRBJ2-5; D is perhaps TRBD2 (6 bases). The V gene lost 1 base and the J gene lost 8 bases, with 9 bases spanning the gap. The CDR3 is 12 residues long. Germline assignment: CDR1 SGHNT and CDR2 YYREEE (reference sequence). The CDR3 loop is CASSLYGSTQYF. In DNA form, the CDR3 reads TGTGCCAGCAGCTTGTACGGGAGTACCCAGTACTTC. Filled out from reference TRBV5-4 and TRBJ2-5, the complete variable domain reads ETGVTQSPTHLIKTRGQQVTLRCSSQSGHNTVSWYQQALGQGPQFIFQYYREEENGRGNFPPRFSGLQFPNYSSELNVNALELDDSALYLCASSLYGSTQYFGPGTRLLVL.

The chain has TRBV18 and TRBJ2-3; 7 positions agree with TRBD1. The CDR3 sequence is 14 residues long. CDR1 is KGHSH and CDR2 is LQKENI in the germline V gene. V gave up 3 bases and J gave up 3 bases; unmatched junction bases: 3. CDR3 protein: CASSPSGQTDTQYF. The CDR3 coding sequence is TGTGCCAGCTCACCCTCGGGACAGACAGATACGCAGTATTTT.

V and J are TRBV18 and TRBJ2-5, with D possibly matching TRBD2 (6 bases). The V end was cut by 3 bases, the J end by 2 bases, with 10 bases between. The CDR3 spans 14 residues. The V gene's germline CDR1 is KGHSH and CDR2 LQKENI. Here the CDR3 DNA reads TGTGCCAGCTCACCTTGGGGGGAGCAAGAGACCCAGTACTTC. Its translation is CASSPWGEQETQYF.

The V call is TRBV4-2, the J call TRBJ2-7, with a possible D match to TRBD2 (7 bases). The CDR3 extends over 16 amino acids. The germline gives CDR1 LGHNA, CDR2 YNFKEQ. V was clipped by 0 bases and J by 1 base, with 13 bases between them. The chain's CDR3 is CASSQESGTLSYEQYF. CDR3 bases: TGTGCCAGCAGCCAAGAAAGCGGGACACTGTCCTACGAGCAGTACTTC.

This clone was seen once. The chain uses TRBV23-1 and TRBJ1-1, with unresolved D. TRBV23-1 belongs to the ORF category, with a function that is uncertain. The CDR3 has 11 amino acids. Trimming took 4 bases from V and 6 from J, leaving 6 bases between them. CDR3: CASSLVAEAFF. The CDR3 region has the DNA TGCGCCAGCAGTCTGGTGGCTGAAGCTTTCTTT.

The chain carries TRBV30 and TRBJ1-4; D is unresolved. The CDR3 totals 13 residues. Trimming removed 5 bases from V and 6 bases from J, with 13 bases in between. The germline CDR1 and CDR2 sequences are GTSNPN and SVGIG (reference sequence). The CDR3 reads CAWQGGLYEKLFF. CDR3 bases: TGTGCCTGGCAAGGCGGCTTATATGAAAAACTGTTTTTT.

This clone occurred once. The CDR3 DNA follows: TGTGCCAGCAGTCCTAGGACAGGGGGGCAAGAGACCCAGTACTTC. Its protein is CASSPRTGGQETQYF. The chain combines TRBV2 with TRBJ2-5; 10 bases map to TRBD1. From germline, CDR1 is SNHLY and CDR2 FYNNEI. The CDR3 consists of 15 residues. Losses at the gene ends were 5 bases for V and 2 bases for J; bases not matched to a gene: 5.

This rearrangement joins TRBV18 to TRBJ1-3; D is unclear. The CDR3 is 17 residues long. CDR1 and CDR2 from the germline V gene are KGHSH and LQKENI. The ends were cut back, 2 bases at V and 2 bases at J, with 16 bases in the middle. CDR3 loop: CASSPFKSEATGNTIYF. CDR3 coding DNA: TGTGCCAGCTCACCATTTAAGTCCGAGGCCACTGGAAACACCATATATTTT.

The chain recombines TRBV11-2 with TRBJ2-5; 12 bases line up with TRBD2. V dropped 6 bases and J dropped 0; count of bases not matched to a gene: 5. CDR3 length: 16 amino acids. Germline CDR1 reads SGHAT; CDR2 reads FQNNGV. The CDR3 DNA sequence: TGTGCCAGCAGTTTCGGGACTAGCGGGTACCAAGAGACCCAGTACTTC. Translation gives CASSFGTSGYQETQYF.